These 18 T cell receptor beta chains were all obtained from the same sample, sequenced in a study of blood T cell repertoires in COVID-19. TCRdb's copy holds only in-frame clones and misses some; the assay was immunoSEQ multiplex PCR. This table holds fewer than 300,000 clones, roughly 92% found once. The specimen sequenced was peripheral blood. The receptors stem from a woman aged 25 to 39 with COVID-19, enrolled during active disease.

This rearrangement joins TRBV5-1 to TRBJ2-1, with TRBD2 matching over 14 bases. CDR1 and CDR2 (germline): SGHRS, YFSETQ. The CDR3 spans 18 residues. V shed 4 bases and J 0 bases; nucleotides not matched to a gene: 6. The CDR3 region is CASSTGLAGEDSYNEQFF. The CDR3 region has the DNA TGCGCCAGCAGCACGGGACTAGCGGGAGAGGACTCCTACAATGAGCAGTTCTTC.

Details on this clone: One end of the junction does not line up with germline, which may come from a read error. This sequence joins TRBV5-1 and TRBJ2-3; D possibly corresponds to TRBD1 (5 bases). CDR3 length equals 15 residues. CDR1 and CDR2 from the germline V gene are SGHRS and YFSETQ. CDR3 sequence: CASRLGQASTDTQYF. As DNA, the CDR3 is TGCGCCAGCAGATTGGGGCAGGCTAGCACAGATACGCAGTATTTT. Based on the CDR3 plus reference TRBV5-1 and TRBJ2-3, the full variable domain is KAGVTQTPRYLIKTRGQQVTLSCSPISGHRSVSWYQQTPGQGLQFLFEYFSETQRNKGNFPGRFSGRQFSNSRSEMNVSTLELGDSALYLCASRLGQASTDTQYFGPGTRLTVL.

The gene calls are TRBV9 and TRBJ2-2, with 12 nucleotides matching TRBD2. This CDR3 is 14 amino acids long. The junction had 3 bases not matched to a gene; V was cut back by 3 bases and J by 9 bases. The germline V gene has CDR1 SGDLS and CDR2 YYNGEE. CDR3 loop: CASSAGTSGWELFF. DNA of the CDR3: TGTGCCAGCAGCGCAGGGACTAGCGGGTGGGAGCTGTTTTTT.

The chain recombines TRBV19 with TRBJ2-1; a possible D gene is TRBD2 (6 bases). V lost 3 bases to trimming and J lost 6 bases, with 15 bases between them. Germline lookup yields CDR1 LNHDA and CDR2 SQIVND (reference sequence). This CDR3 has 15 amino acids. CDR3 DNA: TGTGCCAGTAGTATTGGAACAGGACTATTCAATGAGCAGTTCTTC. Its translation: CASSIGTGLFNEQFF.

This sequence joins TRBV7-9 and TRBJ1-1; 9 bases match TRBD1. Germline V gene data show CDR1 as SEHNR and CDR2 as FQNEAQ (reference sequence). The CDR3 has 17 amino acids. Germline trimming cut 5 bases from V and 5 bases from J; bases unmatched to any gene: 15. The CDR3 DNA reads TGTGCCAGCAGCCCTCCAGGACAGGGGCCGGTTGCAACTGAAGCTTTCTTT. Protein: CASSPPGQGPVATEAFF.

This clone occurred a few times. Other DNA sequences in this sample translate to the same CDR3. CDR3 residues: CASSPPGGDQPQHF. The CDR3 DNA follows: TGTGCCAGCTCACCACCCGGGGGGGATCAGCCCCAGCATTTT. The chain employs TRBV18 and TRBJ1-5, with a weak D call TRBD1 (5 bases). V lost 0 bases, J lost 5 bases, and 8 bases lay in between. CDR3 length: 14 amino acids. The V gene's germline CDR1 is KGHSH and CDR2 LQKENI. The entire variable domain, with the rest obtained from reference TRBV18 and TRBJ1-5, is as follows: NAGVMQNPRHLVRRRGQEARLRCSPMKGHSHVYWYRQLPEEGLKFMVYLQKENIIDESGMPKERFSAEFPKEGPSILRIQQVVRGDSAAYFCASSPPGGDQPQHFGDGTRLSIL.

The chain has TRBV10-3 and TRBJ2-3, with 11 bases that match TRBD1. CDR3 length: 16 amino acids. CDR1 and CDR2 from the germline V gene are ENHRY and SYGVKD. V lost 3 bases to trimming and J lost 3 bases; unmatched junction nucleotides: 5. This chain's CDR3 is CAISEMGQGVTDTQYF. CDR3 DNA sequence: TGTGCCATCAGTGAAATGGGACAGGGGGTTACAGATACGCAGTATTTT.

This chain's CDR3 is CASSHSDRVETQYF. The CDR3 DNA reads as TGTGCCAGCAGCCACTCCGACAGGGTAGAGACCCAGTACTTC. The J gene is TRBJ2-5, the V gene TRBV7-2, with TRBD1 identical over 7 bases. The CDR3 length is 14 residues. Trimming cost V 5 bases and J 4 bases; bases outside gene matches: 7. The germline V gene has CDR1 SGHTA and CDR2 FQGNSA.

This clone was seen more than once but under ten times. The chain recombines TRBV2 with TRBJ1-5; no reliable D call. Trimming cost V 6 bases and J 7 bases, with 10 bases left between them. The germline V gene has CDR1 SNHLY and CDR2 FYNNEI. The CDR3 runs 12 residues. CDR3 sequence: CASSPSWQPQHF. The CDR3 coding sequence is TGTGCCAGCAGCCCTAGCTGGCAGCCCCAGCATTTT.

The genes are TRBV28 and TRBJ2-5; D is perhaps TRBD1 (6 bases). Deletions cut 3 bases from V and 5 bases from J, with 16 bases between. This CDR3 comprises 15 residues. Germline CDR1 is MDHEN and CDR2 is SYDVKM. CDR3 sequence (DNA): TGTGCCAGCAGTTTTCCCTCACAGGGTTGGGAGACCCAGTACTTC. This encodes CASSFPSQGWETQYF. The full variable domain, with the rest looked up from reference TRBV28 and TRBJ2-5, is DVKVTQSSRYLVKRTGEKVFLECVQDMDHENMFWYRQDPGLGLRLIYFSYDVKMKEKGDIPEGYSVSREKKERFSLILESASTNQTSMYLCASSFPSQGWETQYFGPGTRLLVL.

This chain joins TRBV14 and TRBJ2-3, with 12 bases matching TRBD2. V was clipped by 1 base and J by 1 base; unmatched bases: 3. Germline CDR1 SGHDN, CDR2 FVKESK. This CDR3 is built from 17 residues. CDR3 DNA sequence: TGTGCCAGCAGCCAAGCTCCTAGCGGGAGGGGCACAGATACGCAGTATTTT. Amino acid sequence: CASSQAPSGRGTDTQYF.

V and J are TRBV9 and TRBJ1-1; TRBD1 is a possible D gene (5 bases). The germline V gene has CDR1 SGDLS and CDR2 YYNGEE. The V and J ends lost 0 bases and 8 bases respectively, with 17 bases between them. The CDR3 loop spans 15 amino acids. The CDR3 loop reads CASSVGSLRGSEAFF. CDR3 nucleotide sequence: TGTGCCAGCAGCGTAGGATCGTTGCGGGGGTCCGAAGCTTTCTTT.

The chain uses TRBV27 and TRBJ1-1; 7 bases line up with TRBD1. Trimming cost V 7 bases and J 5 bases; bases outside gene matches: 7. This CDR3 is 13 amino acids long. CDR1 is MNHEY, CDR2 SMNVEV, per germline (reference sequence). The chain's CDR3 is CASIRQGGTEAFF. The CDR3 nucleotides are TGTGCCAGCATCCGACAGGGCGGGACTGAAGCTTTCTTT.

The chain is built from TRBV7-2 and TRBJ2-1, with 7 positions matching TRBD2. Trimming at V came to 5 bases and at J to 0 bases, leaving 4 bases not matched to a gene. CDR3 size: 15 residues. CDR1 and CDR2 (germline): SGHTA, FQGNSA. The CDR3 protein is CASSLRESSYNEQFF. Here the CDR3 DNA reads TGTGCCAGCAGCCTGCGGGAGAGCTCCTACAATGAGCAGTTCTTC.

A single count supports this clone. The chain joins TRBV7-8 to TRBJ1-4; 7 bases agree with TRBD1. The CDR3 runs to 17 residues. Germline CDR1 SGHVS, CDR2 FQNEAQ. J gave up 8 bases and V 4 bases, and 16 bases lay outside the gene matches. The CDR3 DNA follows: TGTGCCAGCAGCTCCCTGGTAGGGGGACAGTCGGGCGAAAAACTGTTTTTT. Translated: CASSSLVGGQSGEKLFF.

V is TRBV29-1 and J is TRBJ2-1, with D uncertain. Germline CDR1 SQVTM, CDR2 ANQGSEA. V shed 6 bases and J shed 9 bases, with 15 bases lying between them. CDR3 length: 12 amino acids. Here the CDR3 DNA reads TGCAGCGTGCAGACAAACCCAGGTGAGCAGTTCTTC. As protein: CSVQTNPGEQFF.

The chain joins TRBV7-9 to TRBJ2-7; D is unclear. The CDR3 sequence is 14 residues long. The V gene lost 1 base and the J gene lost 4 bases, with 11 bases spanning the gap. In germline, CDR1 is SEHNR, CDR2 FQNEAQ (reference sequence). The CDR3 DNA is TGTGCCAGCAGCTTAGTCGGCGCGGATTACGAGCAGTACTTC. Protein sequence: CASSLVGADYEQYF.

The sample holds a few counts of this clone. The chain is built from TRBV4-1 and TRBJ1-1; maybe TRBD1 (5 bases). CDR3 length: 15 amino acids. Germline V lookup: CDR1 MGHRA, CDR2 YSYEKL. V shed 4 bases and J shed 1 base, with 13 bases lying between them. The CDR3: CASSRRAGENTEAFF. The DNA of the CDR3 is TGCGCCAGCAGCCGCAGAGCGGGGGAGAACACTGAAGCTTTCTTT.